This TCR beta chain originates from a study of shared clonotypes between healthy human individuals. Naive CD8 isolation took CD45RO-negative cells positively selected for CCR7 and excluded terminally differentiated effector memory CD45RA+ cells. Donors were healthy HIV-negative adults without recently reported acute infections or vaccinations. Between the trimmed V and J ends, which lost 6 bases and 0 bases, there was a span of 12 bases. The length of the CDR3 is 14 residues. Germline V gene sequence: CDR1 SEHNR, CDR2 FQNEAQ (reference sequence). The assay was immunoSEQ multiplex PCR, and TCRdb's table has in-frame clones only and misses some. The sample includes about 2.1 million clones, roughly 91% of them seen just once.

The clonotype was recovered from a man in his late teens or twenties in good health. Some clones in this sample may be carry-over from other donors' samples. Sequencing was performed on naive CD8+ T cells from PBMCs. This chain connects TRBV7-9 to TRBJ2-7; D is unresolved. CDR3 coding DNA: TGTGCCAGCAGTGGGTCGGGCCCCTCCTACGAGCAGTACTTC. Encoded protein: CASSGSGPSYEQYF.